The entry that follows covers one TCR beta chain sequence. These data belong to a study of blood T cell repertoires in COVID-19. Study background: Samples representing acute and convalescent COVID-19 were sourced from the United States, Italy and Spain. PBMCs, B-cell-depleted T cells, or T cells were the source of the cDNA or gDNA that made up the material.

The repertoire was sequenced with immunoSEQ multiplex PCR; TCRdb's copy has only in-frame clones and lacks some. The table includes approximately 140,000 clones, about four fifths detected once. This receptor was identified in a man in his 60s with acute or convalescent COVID-19. Sample: peripheral blood.

CDR3 coding DNA: TGTGCCAGCTCACCACAGGGGGCTCCCAATGAGCAGTTCTTC. Translated, it gives CASSPQGAPNEQFF. The V and J genes are TRBV18 and TRBJ2-1; 7 positions agree with TRBD1. CDR1 is KGHSH, CDR2 LQKENI, per germline. V lost 1 base and J lost 6; bases outside the gene matches: 3. The CDR3 consists of 14 residues. The full variable domain, with the rest looked up from reference TRBV18 and TRBJ2-1, is NAGVMQNPRHLVRRRGQEARLRCSPMKGHSHVYWYRQLPEEGLKFMVYLQKENIIDESGMPKERFSAEFPKEGPSILRIQQVVRGDSAAYFCASSPQGAPNEQFFGPGTRLTVL.